This T cell receptor beta chain appears in the sequencing data of a study of T cell responses to AZD1222 COVID-19 vaccine. About the study: Investigators merged groups given second doses at roughly 4 or roughly 12 weeks. Study-wide results and limits: The study found vaccine-associated CD4 TCRs spanning spike, dominant at 160-218 and 743-854.

The protocol was immunoSEQ multiplex PCR, while the TCRdb copy is restricted to in-frame clones and leaves out a portion. The sample includes roughly 150,000 clones, almost 95% of them seen just once. The CDR3 sequence is 18 residues long. As for this clone: Its antigen is still unknown.

Sample: peripheral blood, taken on day 0 of AZD1222 vaccination. V usage is TRBV21-1 and J usage is TRBJ1-6. TRBV21-1 is given as a pseudogene. The sequence derives from an adult in good health. CDR3 residues: CASSPLQLAEGSNSPLHF. In nucleotides, the CDR3 is TGTGCCAGCAGCCCGCTCCAGTTAGCGGAGGGTAGCAATTCACCCCTCCACTTT.